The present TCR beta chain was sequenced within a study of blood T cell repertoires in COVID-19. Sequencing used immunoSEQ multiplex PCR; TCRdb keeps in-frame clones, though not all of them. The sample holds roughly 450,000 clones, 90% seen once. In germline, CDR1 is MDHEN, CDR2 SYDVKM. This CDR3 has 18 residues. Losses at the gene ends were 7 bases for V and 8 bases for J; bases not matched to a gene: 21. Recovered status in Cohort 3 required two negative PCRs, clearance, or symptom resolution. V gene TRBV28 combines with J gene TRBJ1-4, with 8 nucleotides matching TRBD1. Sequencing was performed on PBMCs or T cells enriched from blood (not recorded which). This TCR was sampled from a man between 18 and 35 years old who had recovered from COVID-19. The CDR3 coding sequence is TGTGCCAGCAACCGTAACAGGGGGGTAAAAGGTTGGGACGAAAAACTGTTTTTT. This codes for CASNRNRGVKGWDEKLFF.